The T cell receptor (beta chain) under discussion was sequenced for a study of T-cell reconstitution after alpha-beta-depleted transplantation in children. Findings of the study overall: At the one-year point after transplant, T-cell counts and TCRbeta diversity were found to come mostly from T cells that had been newly produced. Elevated TCRbeta diversity at day 60 was traced, in some patients, to surviving recipient T cells and thymic progenitors. About two months after transplant, alpha-beta T cells reportedly came from several hundred expanded graft clones.

This clonotype was detected a few times. What it recognizes is unknown. The CDR3 is made up of 12 amino acids. Trimming removed 7 bases from V and 10 bases from J, with 14 bases in between. Germline V gene sequence: CDR1 MDHEN, CDR2 SYDVKM. Library preparation (for TCRbeta) was performed with unique molecular identifiers. TCRdb redid the calling of the PCR reads with MiXCR, one entry per CDR3 protein. The table includes about 980,000 distinct CDR3 sequences, about 29% detected once. Sequences were derived from PBMCs, mostly from graft donor cells, sampled 360 days after TCRalphabeta/CD19-depleted stem cell transplant. The chain joins TRBV28 to TRBJ2-1, with unresolved D. This TCR derives from a boy under two years old who had a stem cell transplant for SCID, so the T cells may come from the graft donor. In nucleotides, the CDR3 is TGTGCCAGCACCTCTGAGTTTCGGGAGCAGTTCTTC. This gives the protein CASTSEFREQFF.